This TCR beta chain is drawn from a study of vaccination effects on CD4 cells after COVID-19. As for the study in general: Two convalescent patients each provided a sample, at 16 days and at one week before vaccination.

Under the ViraFEST assay, PBMC were stimulated with viral peptide pools so that antigen-specific CD4+ T cells expanded. Sequencing was performed afterwards. Cells that had been cultured for less than 13 days were the source of isolated CD4+ T cells. Sometime from March through December 2020, the person acquired a SARS-CoV-2 infection that PCR confirmed. The V gene lost 4 bases and the J gene lost 1 base, with 7 bases spanning the gap. The CDR3 consists of 13 residues. Germline CDR1 and CDR2: MNHEY and SVGAGI. Only one count was recorded for this clone. The antigen remains unidentified. The protocol was immunoSEQ multiplex PCR, while the TCRdb copy is restricted to in-frame clones and leaves out a portion. The sample consists of about 27,000 clones, more than 75% of them appearing once.

The receptor's source is a human donor who had a prior SARS-CoV-2 infection. V is TRBV6-5 and J is TRBJ1-2, with D perhaps TRBD1 (5 bases). The sample was CD4+ T cells from PBMCs cultured with HCoV-NL63 spike peptides, taken before COVID-19 vaccination. CDR3: CASSWGSNYGYTF. CDR3 nucleotide sequence: TGTGCCAGCAGTTGGGGCAGTAACTATGGCTACACCTTC.